This T cell receptor beta chain is drawn from a study of monozygotic twins with inflammatory bowel disease. The study's findings and limits: Twins with IBD were found to have lower TCRbeta diversity (inverse Simpson) than healthy co-twins. For IBD, no single strong associated signal or clonotype was supported.

As regards this clonotype: No antigen is known for it.

Per germline, CDR1 SGHRS and CDR2 YFSETQ. The CDR3 totals 14 residues. cDNA synthesis was performed in eight separate reactions for each sample. TCRdb re-called the 5' RACE reads; every CDR3 protein appears as one record, without DNA. The repertoire shows some 130,000 distinct CDR3 sequences; the top ten hold around 1.2%. The specimen was blood. V usage is TRBV5-1 and J usage is TRBJ1-1. The clonotype was recovered from a human donor with ulcerative colitis or Crohn's disease, or a healthy co-twin of an affected twin (not recorded which). The CDR3 here is CASSLEPENTEAFF.